One sample yielded the 29 T cell receptor beta chains listed below, sequenced in a study of CD8 T cells in ankylosing spondylitis. TCRdb used MiXCR to reprocess the 5' RACE reads, holding one entry per CDR3 protein. This sample has around 220,000 distinct CDR3 sequences, with 8% to 11% found just once. The sample consisted of blood, either unsorted or a sorted T cell fraction (not recorded which). Receptors originate from a male donor with ankylosing spondylitis or in good health (not recorded which).

This chain uses TRBV20-1 with TRBJ1-4; no reliable D call. The CDR3 has 14 amino acids. V gave up 6 bases and J gave up 0 bases, with 11 bases separating them. The germline V gene encodes CDR1 DFQATT and CDR2 SNEGSKA (reference sequence). The CDR3 DNA follows: TGCAGTGCGCCCCGGACGGCAACTAATGAAAAACTGTTTTTT. It yields the protein CSAPRTATNEKLFF.

The sample holds many counts of this clonotype. V gene TRBV3-1 combines with J gene TRBJ1-5; 9 nucleotides match TRBD1. Trimming cost V 1 base and J 4 bases; bases outside gene matches: 2. CDR1 and CDR2 from the germline V gene are LGHDT and YNNKEL (reference sequence). This CDR3 spans 15 amino acids. The CDR3: CASSQGQGVNQPQHF. The CDR3 DNA reads as TGTGCCAGCAGCCAAGGACAGGGGGTTAATCAGCCCCAGCATTTT.

The table lists this clonotype with many counts. CDR3 sequence: CAIISGYGYTF. The CDR3 DNA is TGTGCCATAATTTCGGGATACGGCTACACCTTC. V is TRBV12-3 or TRBV12-4 and J is TRBJ1-2, with no clear D. The germline V and J ends were trimmed by 10 bases and 8 bases, with 14 bases remaining between them. The length of the CDR3 is 11 residues.

The chain employs TRBV12-3 or TRBV12-4 and TRBJ1-3, with no clear D. The CDR3 is made up of 13 amino acids. Between the trimmed V and J ends, which lost 8 bases and 1 base, there was a span of 9 bases. CDR3 DNA sequence: TGTGCCAGCGCAGTCAGATCTGGAAACACCATATATTTT. Translating gives CASAVRSGNTIYF.

This clonotype appeared many times. The rearrangement links TRBV11-1 to TRBJ2-3, with 8 bases fitting TRBD2. V gave up 5 bases and J gave up 6 bases; unmatched junction bases: 13. The CDR3 runs to 16 residues. Looked up from germline, CDR1 is SGHAT and CDR2 is FQDESV (reference sequence). In nucleotides, the CDR3 is TGTGCCAGCAGCCAACCGCCCGGACTAGCTATCGATACGCAGTATTTT. This sequence encodes CASSQPPGLAIDTQYF.

This clonotype was found many times. The chain carries TRBV5-6 and TRBJ1-3, with unresolved D. Per the germline V gene, CDR1 is SGHDT and CDR2 is YYEEEE. V was trimmed by 6 bases and J by 0 bases, leaving 7 bases between them. The CDR3 sequence is 13 residues long. CDR3 in amino acids: CASTGSSGNTIYF. CDR3 nucleotides: TGTGCCAGCACCGGGAGCTCTGGAAACACCATATATTTT.

This clonotype was counted at least ten times. V and J are TRBV12-3 or TRBV12-4 and TRBJ2-5; no clear D. The CDR3 totals 13 residues. V lost 2 bases, J lost 6 bases, and 10 bases lay in between. In nucleotides, the CDR3 is TGTGCCAGCAGTTTAATGGGTGTCAAGACCCAGTACTTC. Translating it yields CASSLMGVKTQYF.

The sample holds one count of this clonotype. A single base separates this from a much larger clone, so it may be a read error. This chain links TRBV3-1 with TRBJ2-3; TRBD2 is a possible D gene (5 bases). Between the trimmed V and J ends, which lost 4 bases and 4 bases, there was a span of 12 bases. Germline CDR1 and CDR2: LGHDT and YNNKEL (reference sequence). CDR3 length equals 14 residues. The CDR3 here is CASSPRSSSDTQYF. CDR3 in DNA: TGTGCCAGCAGCCCCCGATCTAGCTCAGATACGCAGTATTTT.

This clonotype was observed at least ten times. The CDR3 region is CASSRQGIDTEAFF. The CDR3 coding sequence is TGTGCCAGCAGCCGACAGGGTATCGACACTGAAGCTTTCTTT. The J gene is TRBJ1-1, the V gene TRBV3-1; 7 positions match TRBD1. V lost 4 bases, J lost 3 bases, and 5 bases stayed unmatched. Germline V lookup: CDR1 LGHDT, CDR2 YNNKEL (reference sequence). The CDR3 length is 14 residues.

The V call is TRBV30, the J call TRBJ1-3, with D perhaps TRBD1 (5 bases). CDR1 is GTSNPN and CDR2 is SVGIG in the germline V gene (reference sequence). Trimming shortened V by 4 bases and J by 8 bases, and 15 bases separated the two germline ends. This CDR3 is 13 amino acids long. This CDR3 reads CAWKRGRVDTIYF. The CDR3 bases are TGTGCCTGGAAGAGGGGTCGTGTGGACACCATATATTTT.

This clonotype was detected many times. This sequence joins TRBV4-2 and TRBJ1-4; 9 bases match TRBD1. Germline trimming cut 3 bases from V and 6 bases from J; bases unmatched to any gene: 11. CDR1 is LGHNA and CDR2 is YNFKEQ in the germline V gene. This CDR3 is 17 amino acids long. CDR3 nucleotides: TGTGCCAGCAGCCAGGGACAGGGCTGGGGTGATGATGAAAAACTGTTTTTT. It yields the protein CASSQGQGWGDDEKLFF.

This clonotype was counted at least ten times. The rearrangement uses TRBV7-3 and TRBJ2-2; D is unclear. The CDR3 extends over 14 amino acids. V was cut by 0 bases and J by 4 bases, with 6 bases left in between. Germline V gene sequence: CDR1 SGHTA, CDR2 FQGTGA. CDR3 sequence reads: CASSLTGSTGELFF. In DNA, the CDR3 is TGTGCCAGCAGCTTAACGGGATCCACCGGGGAGCTGTTTTTT.

This sequence joins TRBV6-5 and TRBJ2-7; 10 bases align to TRBD2. The germline CDR1 and CDR2 sequences are MNHEY and SVGAGI. This CDR3 is built from 16 residues. V dropped 0 bases and J dropped 3; count of bases not matched to a gene: 5. The CDR3 loop reads CASSYSPSGGIYEQYF. As DNA, the CDR3 is TGTGCCAGCAGTTACTCCCCTAGCGGGGGAATCTACGAGCAGTACTTC.

In its sample, this clonotype was seen a few times. This chain uses TRBV2 with TRBJ1-2; D gene unclear. V gave up 6 bases and J gave up 4 bases, with 9 bases separating them. In germline, CDR1 is SNHLY, CDR2 FYNNEI. The CDR3 is made up of 12 amino acids. The CDR3 coding sequence is TGTGCCAGCAGCAACCAGATCTATGGCTACACCTTC. This sequence encodes CASSNQIYGYTF. The variable domain in full, completed from reference TRBV2 and TRBJ1-2, reads EPEVTQTPSHQVTQMGQEVILRCVPISNHLYFYWYRQILGQKVEFLVSFYNNEISEKSEIFDDQFSVERPDGSNFTLKIRSTKLEDSAMYFCASSNQIYGYTFGSGTRLTVV.

This chain connects TRBV12-3 or TRBV12-4 to TRBJ1-5; D remains ambiguous. The CDR3 spans 14 residues. Trimming removed 7 bases at V and 2 bases at J, with 12 bases between. CDR3: CASTDPTGNQPQHF. The CDR3, as DNA: TGTGCCAGCACCGACCCGACGGGCAATCAGCCCCAGCATTTT.

This clonotype was found many times. The chain has TRBV5-1 and TRBJ2-1; 11 positions match TRBD2. J lost 6 bases, V lost 4 bases, and 6 bases had no gene match. The CDR3 extends over 15 amino acids. Per the germline V gene, CDR1 is SGHRS and CDR2 is YFSETQ. CDR3 nucleotides: TGCGCCAGCAGCATAGGGGGACTAGCGGTCAATGAGCAGTTCTTC. It encodes CASSIGGLAVNEQFF.

This clonotype was found a few times. The rearrangement links TRBV6-5 to TRBJ1-1; TRBD1 is a possible D gene (5 bases). Looked up from germline, CDR1 is MNHEY and CDR2 is SVGAGI. The CDR3 loop spans 15 amino acids. V was clipped by 2 bases and J by 1 base, with 11 bases between them. The CDR3 region has the DNA TGTGCCAGCAGTTACGCGTTCGGGGCGAACACTGAAGCTTTCTTT. Amino acids: CASSYAFGANTEAFF.

This clonotype was seen more than once but under ten times. CDR3 sequence (DNA): TGTGCCAGTACCGACCGCAGCGCCCATCAGCCCCAGCATTTT. As protein: CASTDRSAHQPQHF. V and J are TRBV19 and TRBJ1-5, with D hard to call. The V end was cut by 7 bases, the J end by 5 bases, with 15 bases between. The CDR3 spans 14 residues. Germline V lookup: CDR1 LNHDA, CDR2 SQIVND (reference sequence).

This clonotype was seen ten or more times. The genes are TRBV6-5 and TRBJ1-2, with 10 bases identical to TRBD1. CDR3 length equals 14 residues. V dropped 2 bases and J dropped 8; count of bases not matched to a gene: 5. Germline loops: CDR1 MNHEY, CDR2 SVGAGI. The CDR3: CASSYRGQGEGYTF. For the CDR3, the DNA is TGTGCCAGCAGTTACCGTGGACAGGGGGAGGGCTACACCTTC.

The chain employs TRBV11-2 and TRBJ1-3, with a possible D match to TRBD1 (6 bases). The germline V gene has CDR1 SGHAT and CDR2 FQNNGV. Trimming cost V 5 bases and J 1 base, with 9 bases left between them. The CDR3 is made up of 14 amino acids. CDR3 DNA: TGTGCCAGCAGCCCAGGGACATCTGGAAACACCATATATTTT. Its protein product is CASSPGTSGNTIYF.

This clonotype has a handful of counts. The chain joins TRBV7-3 to TRBJ2-2; 7 bases match TRBD1. V gave up 0 bases and J gave up 6 bases; unmatched junction bases: 4. Germline-derived CDR1 and CDR2 are SGHTA and FQGTGA. The CDR3 contains 15 residues. The CDR3 is CASSLTRQGAGELFF. Written as DNA, the CDR3 is TGTGCCAGCAGCTTAACTCGACAGGGAGCCGGGGAGCTGTTTTTT.

In its sample, this clonotype was seen a few times. The V call is TRBV5-1, the J call TRBJ2-5; the D gene is possibly TRBD1 (5 bases). Germline V lookup: CDR1 SGHRS, CDR2 YFSETQ. V was shortened by 7 bases and J by 4 bases, with 11 bases between the two germline ends. This CDR3 comprises 12 residues. CDR3 coding DNA: TGCGCCAGCGGGGCCGAAGGAGAGACCCAGTACTTC. Translating gives CASGAEGETQYF.

The chain is built from TRBV7-9 and TRBJ2-3; D not resolved. This CDR3 comprises 15 residues. CDR1 and CDR2 from the germline V gene are SEHNR and FQNEAQ (reference sequence). Trimming removed 5 bases at V and 0 bases at J, with 12 bases between. The CDR3 loop reads CASSPPGASTDTQYF. The CDR3 DNA follows: TGTGCCAGCAGCCCCCCGGGTGCTAGCACAGATACGCAGTATTTT.

Many counts were recorded for this clonotype. This chain links TRBV4-2 with TRBJ2-1; D is possibly TRBD2 (5 bases). Germline V CDR1 and CDR2: LGHNA, YNFKEQ. V gave up 4 bases and J gave up 7 bases, with 20 bases separating them. The CDR3 sequence is 16 residues long. The CDR3 protein is CASSLVLDPGKNEQFF. CDR3 coding DNA: TGTGCCAGCAGCCTCGTACTGGATCCGGGGAAGAATGAGCAGTTCTTC.

Concerning this clonotype itself: Given a much more abundant clone one base away, this may be a read error. V is TRBV27 and J is TRBJ1-1; D call uncertain. The V end lost 8 bases, the J end lost 3 bases, and 16 bases lay between the germline ends. CDR1 MNHEY and CDR2 SMNVEV come from the germline V gene (reference sequence). This CDR3 is 14 amino acids long. Here the CDR3 DNA reads TGTGCCAGCCGTGACGAGGGAGGGTACACTGAAGCTTTCTTT. It specifies CASRDEGGYTEAFF.

V gene TRBV20-1 combines with J gene TRBJ2-6; the D gene is possibly TRBD1 (5 bases). The CDR3 runs to 17 residues. The germline CDR1 and CDR2 sequences are DFQATT and SNEGSKA (reference sequence). Trimming took off 7 bases at V and 0 bases at J, with 19 bases between the two ends. The CDR3: CSVRAKVLGSGANVLTF. CDR3 bases: TGCAGTGTCAGGGCAAAGGTTCTGGGCTCTGGGGCCAACGTCCTGACTTTC.

There are many counts of this clonotype. This chain uses TRBV10-3 with TRBJ2-1; TRBD2 agrees at 12 bases. CDR1 and CDR2 (germline): ENHRY, SYGVKD. V dropped 10 bases and J dropped 6; count of bases not matched to a gene: 10. This CDR3 comprises 15 residues. The CDR3 loop is CATYRPGLAGNEQFF. In DNA, the CDR3 is TGTGCCACCTATCGACCGGGACTAGCGGGCAATGAGCAGTTCTTC.

This clonotype was picked up many times. The chain combines TRBV5-1 with TRBJ2-6; a weak D match, TRBD1 (6 bases). The CDR3 contains 18 residues. The V gene lost 4 bases and the J gene lost 0 bases, with 17 bases spanning the gap. CDR1 SGHRS and CDR2 YFSETQ come from the germline V gene. The CDR3 region has the DNA TGCGCCAGCAGCGAGCCGACAGGTGGGAACTCTGGGGCCAACGTCCTGACTTTC. Amino acid sequence: CASSEPTGGNSGANVLTF.

The gene calls are TRBV9 and TRBJ1-1; D remains unclear. Trimming took off 4 bases at V and 2 bases at J, with 9 bases between the two ends. The CDR3 totals 13 residues. CDR1 is SGDLS and CDR2 is YYNGEE in the germline V gene. DNA of the CDR3: TGTGCCAGCAGCCGTAGGGCAAACACTGAAGCTTTCTTT. Its translation is CASSRRANTEAFF.